The 18 T cell receptor beta chains listed next were all sequenced from one sample in a study of blood T cell repertoires in COVID-19. The method was immunoSEQ multiplex PCR; TCRdb's version includes in-frame clones alone and lacks a portion of them. The sample has approximately 470,000 clones; roughly nine tenths are singletons. Sequencing was done on a sample of PBMCs or T cells enriched from blood (not recorded which). Receptors originate from a woman younger than 35 who had recovered from COVID-19.

Only a few counts were recorded for this clone. This chain uses TRBV30 with TRBJ2-7; 10 bases are a match to TRBD2. J gave up 5 bases and V 5 bases, and 6 bases lay outside the gene matches. This CDR3 has 13 amino acids. Germline CDR1 and CDR2: GTSNPN and SVGIG (reference sequence). The CDR3 DNA follows: TGTGCCTGGGAGCGGGGGGGCATCAACGAGCAGTACTTC. Residues: CAWERGGINEQYF.

J is TRBJ2-1 and V is TRBV30, with D possibly TRBD1 on 6 matching bases. Germline V lookup: CDR1 GTSNPN, CDR2 SVGIG (reference sequence). Trimming cost V 5 bases and J 2 bases, with 16 bases left between them. This CDR3 has 15 amino acids. The chain's CDR3 is CAWGTGTMTYNEQFF. The CDR3, as DNA: TGTGCCTGGGGAACAGGGACGATGACCTACAATGAGCAGTTCTTC. Together with reference TRBV30 and TRBJ2-1, the CDR3 gives the full variable domain: SQTIHQWPATLVQPVGSPLSLECTVEGTSNPNLYWYRQAAGRGLQLLFYSVGIGQISSEVPQNLSASRPQDRQFILSSKKLLLSDSGFYLCAWGTGTMTYNEQFFGPGTRLTVL.

The count of this clone is one. The rearrangement uses TRBV5-1 and TRBJ1-1, with D uncertain. V gave up 0 bases and J gave up 3 bases, with 9 bases separating them. Germline CDR1 is SGHRS and CDR2 is YFSETQ. The CDR3 is 14 residues long. The CDR3 loop reads CASSLVPGDTEAFF. CDR3 nucleotide sequence: TGCGCCAGCAGCTTGGTCCCCGGGGACACTGAAGCTTTCTTT.

This clone was counted once. The chain has TRBV24-1 and TRBJ2-7; no definite D call. Germline V lookup: CDR1 KGHDR, CDR2 SFDVKD. The CDR3 contains 14 residues. Deletions cut 1 base from V and 1 base from J, with 7 bases between. The CDR3 DNA reads TGTGCCACCAGTGATTTACCAGCGTCCTACGAGCAGTACTTC. Its translation: CATSDLPASYEQYF.

The chain is built from TRBV11-2 and TRBJ2-1; possible D gene TRBD1, 5 bases. Trimming took off 4 bases at V and 6 bases at J, with 16 bases between the two ends. The CDR3 has 15 residues. Germline CDR1 SGHAT, CDR2 FQNNGV. DNA of the CDR3: TGTGCCAGCAGCTCCGCCTTAGGGGCTGGCAATGAGCAGTTCTTC. Translation: CASSSALGAGNEQFF.

The V call is TRBV7-9, the J call TRBJ2-6; 12 bases line up with TRBD1. The CDR3 length is 17 residues. CDR1 and CDR2 (germline): SEHNR, FQNEAQ (reference sequence). V was pared by 5 bases and J by 2 bases, with 4 bases of the junction left unmatched. CDR3 sequence: CASSPGQGATGANVLTF. CDR3 nucleotides: TGTGCCAGCAGCCCGGGACAGGGGGCGACTGGGGCCAACGTCCTGACTTTC.

The rearrangement uses TRBV30 and TRBJ1-2; D is unclear. V dropped 1 base and J dropped 1 base, with 7 bases sitting between them. CDR1 and CDR2 (germline): GTSNPN, SVGIG (reference sequence). CDR3 size: 13 residues. The CDR3 DNA follows: TGTGCCTGGAGTGGTAGCGTTAACTATGGCTACACCTTC. Protein sequence: CAWSGSVNYGYTF. The full variable domain, its missing parts supplied by reference TRBV30 and TRBJ1-2, is SQTIHQWPATLVQPVGSPLSLECTVEGTSNPNLYWYRQAAGRGLQLLFYSVGIGQISSEVPQNLSASRPQDRQFILSSKKLLLSDSGFYLCAWSGSVNYGYTFGSGTRLTVV.

As to this clone: The junction shows a germline mismatch at one end, possibly a read error. The sample contains more than one DNA sequence encoding this CDR3. The CDR3, as DNA: TGTGCCAGCAGCCTAGACAGTAACACTGAAGCTTTCTTT. It encodes CASSLDSNTEAFF. This rearrangement joins TRBV11-2 to TRBJ1-1; a possible D gene is TRBD1 (5 bases). The CDR3 contains 13 residues. Germline loops: CDR1 SGHAT, CDR2 FQNNGV.

V and J are TRBV4-2 and TRBJ2-7, with 15 bases fitting TRBD2. Germline assignment: CDR1 LGHNA and CDR2 YNFKEQ. The CDR3 is made up of 19 amino acids. Trimming at V came to 3 bases and at J to 0 bases, leaving 9 bases not matched to a gene. CDR3 nucleotide sequence: TGTGCCAGCAGCCACATAGGGACTAGCGGGGGGCCGAGCTCCTACGAGCAGTACTTC. Its translation is CASSHIGTSGGPSSYEQYF.

The chain has TRBV5-1 and TRBJ1-4; possible D gene TRBD1, 6 bases. The CDR3 loop spans 14 amino acids. V gave up 3 bases and J gave up 5 bases, with 11 bases separating them. In germline, CDR1 is SGHRS, CDR2 YFSETQ. The chain's CDR3 is CASSSEDSNEKLFF. CDR3 DNA sequence: TGCGCCAGCAGCTCCGAGGACAGCAATGAAAAACTGTTTTTT.

This chain links TRBV2 with TRBJ2-3; 11 nucleotides match TRBD2. The CDR3 spans 20 residues. Germline CDR1 reads SNHLY; CDR2 reads FYNNEI. With V trimmed by 4 bases and J by 0 bases, 15 bases remained unmatched. The CDR3 DNA reads as TGTGCCAGCAGTGTGTTCCGAGGAACTAGCGGGGGACATAGCACAGATACGCAGTATTTT. Its protein product is CASSVFRGTSGGHSTDTQYF.

V gene TRBV10-3 combines with J gene TRBJ1-6; possible D gene TRBD1, 5 bases. Per the germline V gene, CDR1 is ENHRY and CDR2 is SYGVKD. This CDR3 is built from 15 residues. Trimming removed 6 bases from V and 7 bases from J, with 16 bases in between. In DNA, the CDR3 is TGTGCCATCAGGTCGGAGGGGCGAGGGAATTCACCCCTCCACTTT. Translated: CAIRSEGRGNSPLHF.

The chain has TRBV3-1 (or the pseudogene TRBV3-2) and TRBJ1-6; maybe TRBD1 (6 bases). Germline CDR1 and CDR2: LGHDT and YNNKEL (reference sequence). The length of the CDR3 is 20 residues. The germline V and J ends were trimmed by 0 bases and 7 bases, with 25 bases remaining between them. The CDR3 DNA is TGTGCCAGCAGCCAAGATCCGAAGATCGCAGGGGCCGGATTGAATTCACCCCTCCACTTT. Protein sequence: CASSQDPKIAGAGLNSPLHF.

The rearrangement uses TRBV11-2 and TRBJ1-1; D remains unclear. Germline V gene lookup returns CDR1 SGHAT and CDR2 FQNNGV. The CDR3 is 14 amino acids. The V end was cut by 0 bases, the J end by 8 bases, with 13 bases between. The CDR3 loop is CASSLDRARGEAFF. CDR3 bases: TGTGCCAGCAGCTTAGATCGCGCTCGAGGGGAAGCTTTCTTT.

The V and J genes are TRBV10-3 and TRBJ2-1, with 9 bases lining up with TRBD2. CDR1 is ENHRY and CDR2 is SYGVKD in the germline V gene. V shed 6 bases, J shed 7 bases, and the junction held 7 bases outside the gene matches. The length of the CDR3 is 14 residues. The CDR3 is CAIRSSGVPNEQFF. In nucleotides, the CDR3 is TGTGCCATCAGGTCTAGCGGGGTCCCAAATGAGCAGTTCTTC.

The gene calls are TRBV12-5 and TRBJ1-1; 9 bases match TRBD1. The CDR3 is made up of 17 amino acids. V lost 3 bases and J lost 1; bases outside the gene matches: 9. Germline CDR1 LGHNT, CDR2 FRNRAP. CDR3: CASGFAGTGMENTEAFF. The CDR3 DNA reads as TGTGCTAGTGGTTTCGCCGGGACAGGGATGGAGAACACTGAAGCTTTCTTT.

CDR3 coding DNA: TGTGCCAGCAGCGTAGGTAACCGAGATGGCTACACCTTC. Residues: CASSVGNRDGYTF. The rearrangement links TRBV9 to TRBJ1-2; D not certain. The CDR3 consists of 13 residues. Per germline, CDR1 SGDLS and CDR2 YYNGEE. V was trimmed by 0 bases and J by 6 bases, leaving 9 bases between them.

The chain carries TRBV2 and TRBJ2-1, with D possibly matching TRBD2 (6 bases). Germline V lookup: CDR1 SNHLY, CDR2 FYNNEI. There are 14 residues in the CDR3. With 3 bases removed from V and 6 bases from J, the gap between germline ends came to 12 bases. In DNA, the CDR3 is TGTGCCAGCAGTGACGGTCGGGGGAGCAATGAGCAGTTCTTC. As protein: CASSDGRGSNEQFF.